The T cell receptor (beta chain) under discussion was sequenced for a study of shared clonotypes between healthy human individuals. The wider study: Those who served as donors were a couple of women and three men between the ages of 18 and 49. Plates per donor: three CD4 naive, three CD4 memory, two CD8 naive, one CD8 memory. Regarding the study as a whole: Lower generation probabilities were found for non-shared clonotypes than for those shared by all four donors. Naive subsets typically showed greater estimated richness than memory subsets.

CDR1 and CDR2 (germline): MNHNS, SASEGT. This CDR3 region has 11 residues. V lost 5 bases to trimming and J lost 11 bases; unmatched junction nucleotides: 3. Comment on this clone: The antigen remains undetermined.

The assay was immunoSEQ multiplex PCR, and TCRdb's table has in-frame clones only and misses some. The table lists fewer than 2.5 million clones, over 85% of them singletons. Sequenced sample: naive CD4+ T cells from PBMCs. The subset: CD45RA+ positively selected. This TCR was recovered from a man aged 18 to 29 in good health. Some clones in this sample may be carry-over from other donors' samples. The gene calls are TRBV6-1 and TRBJ1-2; TRBD1 aligns across 9 bases. The chain's CDR3 is CASSSGTGYTF. CDR3 sequence (DNA): TGTGCCAGCAGTTCCGGGACAGGGTACACCTTC.